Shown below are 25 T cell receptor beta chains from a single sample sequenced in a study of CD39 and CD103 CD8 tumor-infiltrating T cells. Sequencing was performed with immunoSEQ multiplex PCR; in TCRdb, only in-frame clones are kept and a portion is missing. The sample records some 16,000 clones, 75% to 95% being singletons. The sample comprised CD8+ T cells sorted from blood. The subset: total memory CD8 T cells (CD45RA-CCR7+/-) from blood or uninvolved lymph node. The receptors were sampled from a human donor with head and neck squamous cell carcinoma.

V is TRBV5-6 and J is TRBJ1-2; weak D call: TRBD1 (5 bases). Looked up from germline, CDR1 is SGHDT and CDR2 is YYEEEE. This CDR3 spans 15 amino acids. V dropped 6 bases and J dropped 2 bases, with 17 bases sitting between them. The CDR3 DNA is TGTGCCAGCACTACTAAAGGGGAGGAGAACTATGGCTACACCTTC. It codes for CASTTKGEENYGYTF.

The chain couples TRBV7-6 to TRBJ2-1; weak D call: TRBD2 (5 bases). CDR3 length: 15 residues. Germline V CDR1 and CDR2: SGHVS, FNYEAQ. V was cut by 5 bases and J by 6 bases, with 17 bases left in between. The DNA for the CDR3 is TGTGCCAGCAGCGACATGAGGGCGAGCATCAATGAGCAGTTCTTC. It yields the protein CASSDMRASINEQFF.

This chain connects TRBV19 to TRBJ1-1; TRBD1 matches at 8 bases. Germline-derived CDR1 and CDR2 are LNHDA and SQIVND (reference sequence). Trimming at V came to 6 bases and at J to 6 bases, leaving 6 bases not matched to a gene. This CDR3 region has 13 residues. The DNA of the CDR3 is TGTGCCAGTAGCTGGCAGGGGGCCGCTGAAGCTTTCTTT. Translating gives CASSWQGAAEAFF. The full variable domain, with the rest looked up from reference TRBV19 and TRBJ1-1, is DGGITQSPKYLFRKEGQNVTLSCEQNLNHDAMYWYRQDPGQGLRLIYYSQIVNDFQKGDIAEGYSVSREKKESFPLTVTSAQKNPTAFYLCASSWQGAAEAFFGQGTRLTVV.

DNA for the CDR3: TGTGCCAGCAGTGATTCTCGGTTGAACACTGAAGCTTTCTTT. This translates into CASSDSRLNTEAFF. V usage is TRBV6-1 and J usage is TRBJ1-1, with D unresolved. CDR1 and CDR2 from the germline V gene are MNHNS and SASEGT. The CDR3 has 14 amino acids. The germline V and J ends were trimmed by 3 bases and 0 bases, with 8 bases remaining between them.

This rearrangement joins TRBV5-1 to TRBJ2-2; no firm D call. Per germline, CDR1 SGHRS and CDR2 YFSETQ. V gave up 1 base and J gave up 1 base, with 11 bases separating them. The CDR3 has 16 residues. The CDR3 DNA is TGCGCCAGCAGCTTGATGGGCTCCGAGAACACCGGGGAGCTGTTTTTT. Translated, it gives CASSLMGSENTGELFF.

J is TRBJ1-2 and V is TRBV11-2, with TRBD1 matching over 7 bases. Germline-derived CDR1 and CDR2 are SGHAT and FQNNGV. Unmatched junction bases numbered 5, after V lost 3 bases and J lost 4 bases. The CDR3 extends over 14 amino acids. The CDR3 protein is CASSFTGALYGYTF. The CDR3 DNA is TGTGCCAGCAGCTTTACAGGGGCACTCTATGGCTACACCTTC.

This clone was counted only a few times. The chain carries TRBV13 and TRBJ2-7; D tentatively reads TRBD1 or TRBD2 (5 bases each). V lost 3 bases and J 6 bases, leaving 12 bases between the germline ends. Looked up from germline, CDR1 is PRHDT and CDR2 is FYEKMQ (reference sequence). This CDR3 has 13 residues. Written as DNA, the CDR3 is TGTGCCAGCAGCTTTATGGGGACGTCCGAGCAGTACTTC. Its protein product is CASSFMGTSEQYF.

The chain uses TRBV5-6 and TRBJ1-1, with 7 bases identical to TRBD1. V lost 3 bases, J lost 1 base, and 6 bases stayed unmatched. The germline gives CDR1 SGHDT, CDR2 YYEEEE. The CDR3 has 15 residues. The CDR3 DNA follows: TGTGCCAGCAGCTCGAAAGGGACAGAGAACACTGAAGCTTTCTTT. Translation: CASSSKGTENTEAFF.

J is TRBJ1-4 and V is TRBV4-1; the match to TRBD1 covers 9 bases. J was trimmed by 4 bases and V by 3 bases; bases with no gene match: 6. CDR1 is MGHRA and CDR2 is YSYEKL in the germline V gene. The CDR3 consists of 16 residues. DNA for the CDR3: TGCGCCAGCAGCCACCTACTGGGACAGGGTAATGAAAAACTGTTTTTT. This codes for CASSHLLGQGNEKLFF.

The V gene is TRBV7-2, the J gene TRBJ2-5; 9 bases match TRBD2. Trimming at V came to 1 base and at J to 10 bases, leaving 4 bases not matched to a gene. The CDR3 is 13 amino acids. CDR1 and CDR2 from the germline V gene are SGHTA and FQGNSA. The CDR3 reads CASSLEAGGNQYF. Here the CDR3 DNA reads TGTGCCAGCAGCTTAGAAGCGGGGGGTAACCAGTACTTC.

In DNA, the CDR3 is TGTGCCAGCAGTTCCCCACGGTCTGGAAACACCATATATTTT. This encodes CASSSPRSGNTIYF. The chain uses TRBV6-5 and TRBJ1-3; D not certain. Deletions cut 4 bases from V and 1 base from J, with 8 bases between. The germline V gene has CDR1 MNHEY and CDR2 SVGAGI. This CDR3 contains 14 residues.

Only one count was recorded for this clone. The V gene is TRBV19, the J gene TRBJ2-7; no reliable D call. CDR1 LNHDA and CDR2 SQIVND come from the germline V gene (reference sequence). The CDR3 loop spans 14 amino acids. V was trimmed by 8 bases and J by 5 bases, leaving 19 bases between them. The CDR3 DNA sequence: TGTGCCAGTTCCTGGGATATAGCTCGGAACGAGCAGTACTTC. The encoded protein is CASSWDIARNEQYF.

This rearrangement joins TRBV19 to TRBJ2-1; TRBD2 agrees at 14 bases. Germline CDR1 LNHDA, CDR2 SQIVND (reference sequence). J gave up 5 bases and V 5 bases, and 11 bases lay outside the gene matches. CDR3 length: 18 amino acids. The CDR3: CASSETSGGAYLNNEQFF. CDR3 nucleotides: TGTGCCAGTAGTGAGACTAGCGGGGGGGCGTATCTGAACAATGAGCAGTTCTTC.

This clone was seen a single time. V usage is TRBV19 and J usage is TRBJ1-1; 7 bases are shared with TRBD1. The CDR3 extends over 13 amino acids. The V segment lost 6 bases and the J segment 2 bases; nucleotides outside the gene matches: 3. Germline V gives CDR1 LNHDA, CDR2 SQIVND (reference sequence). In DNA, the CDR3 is TGTGCCAGTAGACAGGGGCCAAACACTGAAGCTTTCTTT. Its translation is CASRQGPNTEAFF.

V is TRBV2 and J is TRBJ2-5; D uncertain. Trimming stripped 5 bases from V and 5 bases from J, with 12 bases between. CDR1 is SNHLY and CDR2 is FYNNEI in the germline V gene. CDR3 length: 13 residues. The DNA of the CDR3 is TGTGCCAGCAGTTCAGCCAGGACGGAGACCCAGTACTTC. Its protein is CASSSARTETQYF.

The CDR3 DNA follows: TGCGCCAGCAGCCAAGTTGAGGGGAACACTGAAGCTTTCTTT. This encodes CASSQVEGNTEAFF. J is TRBJ1-1 and V is TRBV4-1; no definite D call. Germline V gene sequence: CDR1 MGHRA, CDR2 YSYEKL. V shed 1 base and J shed 1 base, with 7 bases lying between them. The CDR3 is made up of 14 amino acids.

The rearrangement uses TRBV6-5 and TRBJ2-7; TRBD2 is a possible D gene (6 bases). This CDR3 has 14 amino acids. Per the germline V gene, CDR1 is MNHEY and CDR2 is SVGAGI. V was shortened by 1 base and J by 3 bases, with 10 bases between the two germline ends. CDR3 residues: CASSYLGGGYEQYF. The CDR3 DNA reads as TGTGCCAGCAGTTACTTGGGGGGAGGCTACGAGCAGTACTTC.

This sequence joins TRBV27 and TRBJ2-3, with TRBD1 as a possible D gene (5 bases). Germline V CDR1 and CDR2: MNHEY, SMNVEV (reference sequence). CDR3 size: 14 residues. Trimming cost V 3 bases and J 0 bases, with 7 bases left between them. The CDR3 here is CASSFGASTDTQYF. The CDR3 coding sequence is TGTGCCAGCAGTTTTGGGGCTAGCACAGATACGCAGTATTTT.

The CDR3: CASSLVAGDKAFF. In DNA form, the CDR3 reads TGTGCCAGCAGCTTAGTAGCAGGGGACAAAGCTTTCTTT. This chain connects TRBV7-9 to TRBJ1-1; a possible D gene is TRBD1 (6 bases). Germline V gene data show CDR1 as SEHNR and CDR2 as FQNEAQ (reference sequence). The CDR3 totals 13 residues. Trimming stripped 1 base from V and 9 bases from J, with 12 bases between. Full variable domain (outside the CDR3, taken from reference TRBV7-9 and TRBJ1-1): DTGVSQNPRHKITKRGQNVTFRCDPISEHNRLYWYRQTLGQGPEFLTYFQNEAQLEKSRLLSDRFSAERPKGSFSTLEIQRTEQGDSAMYLCASSLVAGDKAFFGQGTRLTVV.

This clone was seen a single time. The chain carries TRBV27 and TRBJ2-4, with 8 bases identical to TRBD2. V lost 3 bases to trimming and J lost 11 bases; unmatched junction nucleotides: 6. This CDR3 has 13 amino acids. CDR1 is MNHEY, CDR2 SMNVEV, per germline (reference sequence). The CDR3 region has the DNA TGTGCCAGCAGTTTTTCGGGGGGGGGTCTTCAGTACTTC. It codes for CASSFSGGGLQYF.

For the CDR3, the DNA is TGTGCCAGTAGTATTGATAGCCACACCTACGAGCAGTACTTC. It is translated as CASSIDSHTYEQYF. The chain links TRBV19 to TRBJ2-7; D is ambiguous. This CDR3 region has 14 residues. CDR1 and CDR2 from the germline V gene are LNHDA and SQIVND (reference sequence). Trimming removed 3 bases at V and 2 bases at J, with 11 bases between. The variable domain in full, with the rest retrieved from reference TRBV19 and TRBJ2-7, is DGGITQSPKYLFRKEGQNVTLSCEQNLNHDAMYWYRQDPGQGLRLIYYSQIVNDFQKGDIAEGYSVSREKKESFPLTVTSAQKNPTAFYLCASSIDSHTYEQYFGPGTRLTVT.

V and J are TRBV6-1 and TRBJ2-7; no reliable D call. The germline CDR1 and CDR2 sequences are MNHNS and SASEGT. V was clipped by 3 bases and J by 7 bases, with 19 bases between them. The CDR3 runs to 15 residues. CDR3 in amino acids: CASSDLGRSVEEQYF. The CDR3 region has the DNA TGTGCCAGCAGTGATCTGGGTAGGTCCGTGGAAGAGCAGTACTTC.

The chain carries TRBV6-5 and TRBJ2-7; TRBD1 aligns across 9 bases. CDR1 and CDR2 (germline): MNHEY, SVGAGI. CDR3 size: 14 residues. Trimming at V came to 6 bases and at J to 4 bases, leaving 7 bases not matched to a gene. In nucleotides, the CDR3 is TGTGCCAGCAGACCCGGGACAGGGACATACGAGCAGTACTTC. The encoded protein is CASRPGTGTYEQYF.

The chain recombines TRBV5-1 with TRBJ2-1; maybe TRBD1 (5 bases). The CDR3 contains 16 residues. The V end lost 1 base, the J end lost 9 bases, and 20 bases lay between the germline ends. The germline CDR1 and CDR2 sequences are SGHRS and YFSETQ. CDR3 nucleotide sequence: TGCGCCAGCAGCTTGTACATGGGGCAGGGCGTAAGTGAGCAGTTCTTC. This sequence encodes CASSLYMGQGVSEQFF.

The CDR3: CASSLYPTGLLGTEAFF. The CDR3 DNA reads as TGTGCCAGCAGCTTATATCCGACAGGACTCCTCGGGACTGAAGCTTTCTTT. The rearrangement uses TRBV7-8 and TRBJ1-1, with D perhaps TRBD1 (6 bases). This CDR3 region has 17 residues. Per the germline V gene, CDR1 is SGHVS and CDR2 is FQNEAQ. Trimming left V 2 bases short and J 5 bases short, with 21 bases between.